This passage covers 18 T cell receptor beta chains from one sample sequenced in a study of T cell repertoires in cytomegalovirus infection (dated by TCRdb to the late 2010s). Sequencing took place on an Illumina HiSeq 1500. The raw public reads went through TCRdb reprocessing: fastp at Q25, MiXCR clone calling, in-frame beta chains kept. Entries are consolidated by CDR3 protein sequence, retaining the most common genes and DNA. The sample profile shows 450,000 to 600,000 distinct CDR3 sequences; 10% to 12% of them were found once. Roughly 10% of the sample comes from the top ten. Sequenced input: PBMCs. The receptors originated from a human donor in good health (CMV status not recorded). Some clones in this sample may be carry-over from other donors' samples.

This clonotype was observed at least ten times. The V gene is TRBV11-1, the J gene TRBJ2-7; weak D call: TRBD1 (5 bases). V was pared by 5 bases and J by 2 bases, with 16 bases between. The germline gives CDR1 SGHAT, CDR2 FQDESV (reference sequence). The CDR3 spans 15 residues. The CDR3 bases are TGTGCCAGCAGCCCCGAGGTGGGGCGGACCTACGAGCAGTACTTC. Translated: CASSPEVGRTYEQYF.

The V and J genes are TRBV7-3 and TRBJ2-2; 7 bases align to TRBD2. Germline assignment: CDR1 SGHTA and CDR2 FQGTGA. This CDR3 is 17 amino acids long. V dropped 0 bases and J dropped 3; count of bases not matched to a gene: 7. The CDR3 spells CASSLTFEAGDTGELFF. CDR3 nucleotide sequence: TGTGCCAGCAGCTTAACGTTCGAGGCGGGGGACACCGGGGAGCTGTTTTTT.

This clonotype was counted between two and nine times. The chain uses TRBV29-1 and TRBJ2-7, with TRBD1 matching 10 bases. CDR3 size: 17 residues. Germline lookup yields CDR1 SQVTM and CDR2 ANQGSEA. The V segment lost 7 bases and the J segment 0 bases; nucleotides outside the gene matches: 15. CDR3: CSAMTGGWRETSYEQYF. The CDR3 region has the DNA TGCAGCGCCATGACAGGGGGCTGGCGGGAGACCTCCTACGAGCAGTACTTC.

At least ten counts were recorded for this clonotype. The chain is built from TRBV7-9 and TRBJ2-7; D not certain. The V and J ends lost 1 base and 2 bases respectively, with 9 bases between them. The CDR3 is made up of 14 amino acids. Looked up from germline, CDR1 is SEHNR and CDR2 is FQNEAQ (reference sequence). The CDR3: CASSLDVTTYEQYF. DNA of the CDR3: TGTGCCAGCAGCTTAGATGTTACCACCTACGAGCAGTACTTC.

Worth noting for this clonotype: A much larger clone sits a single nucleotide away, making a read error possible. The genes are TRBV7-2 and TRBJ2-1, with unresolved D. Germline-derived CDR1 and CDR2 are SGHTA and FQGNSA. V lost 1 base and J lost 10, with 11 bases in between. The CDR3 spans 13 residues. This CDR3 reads CASSLEPLWEQFF. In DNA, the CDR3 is TGTGCCAGCAGCTTAGAGCCTCTGTGGGAGCAGTTCTTC.

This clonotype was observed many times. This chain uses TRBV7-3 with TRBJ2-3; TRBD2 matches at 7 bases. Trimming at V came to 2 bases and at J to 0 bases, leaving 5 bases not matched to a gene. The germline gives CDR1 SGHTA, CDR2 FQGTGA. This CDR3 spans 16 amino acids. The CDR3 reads CASSLASGASTDTQYF. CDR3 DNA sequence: TGTGCCAGCAGCTTAGCTAGCGGAGCCAGCACAGATACGCAGTATTTT.

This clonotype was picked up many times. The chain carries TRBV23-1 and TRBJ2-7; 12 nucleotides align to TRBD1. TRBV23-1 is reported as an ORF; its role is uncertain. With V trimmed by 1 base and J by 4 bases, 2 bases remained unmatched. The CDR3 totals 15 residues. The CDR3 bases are TGCGCCAGCAGTCAATGGGACAGGGGGCAATACGAGCAGTACTTC. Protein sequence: CASSQWDRGQYEQYF.

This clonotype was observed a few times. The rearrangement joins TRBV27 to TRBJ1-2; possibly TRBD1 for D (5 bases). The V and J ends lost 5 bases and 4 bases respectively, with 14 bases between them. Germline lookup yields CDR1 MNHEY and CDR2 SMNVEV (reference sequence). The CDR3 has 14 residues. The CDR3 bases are TGTGCCAGCAGTCTTAGAGGGGATGTCTATGGCTACACCTTC. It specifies CASSLRGDVYGYTF.

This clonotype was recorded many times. The CDR3 protein is CASTSGGGAGGFSYNEQFF. DNA for the CDR3: TGTGCCAGCACCTCCGGCGGGGGAGCGGGAGGGTTTTCCTACAATGAGCAGTTCTTC. The gene calls are TRBV28 and TRBJ2-1, with TRBD2 matching 10 bases. The germline V gene has CDR1 MDHEN and CDR2 SYDVKM. The junction had 16 bases not matched to a gene; V was cut back by 7 bases and J by 1 base. The CDR3 consists of 19 residues.

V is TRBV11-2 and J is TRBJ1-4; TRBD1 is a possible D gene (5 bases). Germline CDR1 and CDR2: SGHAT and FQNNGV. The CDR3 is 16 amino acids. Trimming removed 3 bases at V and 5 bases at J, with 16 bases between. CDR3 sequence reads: CASSFGRAGPNEKLFF. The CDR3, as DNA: TGTGCCAGCAGCTTTGGGAGGGCAGGGCCGAATGAAAAACTGTTTTTT.

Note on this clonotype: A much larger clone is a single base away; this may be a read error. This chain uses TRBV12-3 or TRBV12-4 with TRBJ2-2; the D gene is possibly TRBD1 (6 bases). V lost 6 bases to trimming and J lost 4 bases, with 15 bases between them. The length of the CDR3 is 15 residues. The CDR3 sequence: CASSAPRTVTGELFF. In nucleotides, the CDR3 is TGTGCCAGCAGCGCCCCCAGGACAGTCACCGGGGAGCTGTTTTTT.

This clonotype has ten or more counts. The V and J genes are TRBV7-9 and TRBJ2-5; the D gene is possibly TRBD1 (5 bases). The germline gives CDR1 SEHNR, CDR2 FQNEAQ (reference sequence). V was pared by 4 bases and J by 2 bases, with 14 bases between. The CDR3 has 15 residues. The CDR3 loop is CASSSTDSAQETQYF. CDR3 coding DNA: TGTGCCAGCAGCTCGACCGACAGTGCACAAGAGACCCAGTACTTC.

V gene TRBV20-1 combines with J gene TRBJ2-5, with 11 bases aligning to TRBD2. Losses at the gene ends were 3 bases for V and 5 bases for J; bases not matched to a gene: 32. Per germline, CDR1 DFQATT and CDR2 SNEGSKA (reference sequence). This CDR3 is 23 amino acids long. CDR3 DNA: TGCAGTGCTAGCGGCCCAGGAACAGAAGGAATAGCGGGGGGGCTCTGGGAAATGGAGACCCAGTACTTC. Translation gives CSASGPGTEGIAGGLWEMETQYF.

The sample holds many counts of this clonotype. The chain's CDR3 is CASNSGVNEQFF. The CDR3 DNA is TGTGCCAGCAATAGCGGGGTCAATGAGCAGTTCTTC. The chain uses TRBV27 and TRBJ2-1, with 8 bases identical to TRBD2. CDR3 length: 12 residues. Trimming took 7 bases from V and 6 from J; bases not matched to a gene: 2. Germline values: CDR1 MNHEY, CDR2 SMNVEV (reference sequence).

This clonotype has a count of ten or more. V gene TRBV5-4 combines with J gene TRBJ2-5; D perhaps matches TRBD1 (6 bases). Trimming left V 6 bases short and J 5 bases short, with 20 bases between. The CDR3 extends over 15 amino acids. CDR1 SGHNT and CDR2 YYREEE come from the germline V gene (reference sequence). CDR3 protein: CASTPTQGLWETQYF. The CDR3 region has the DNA TGTGCCAGCACCCCGACACAGGGCTTATGGGAGACCCAGTACTTC.

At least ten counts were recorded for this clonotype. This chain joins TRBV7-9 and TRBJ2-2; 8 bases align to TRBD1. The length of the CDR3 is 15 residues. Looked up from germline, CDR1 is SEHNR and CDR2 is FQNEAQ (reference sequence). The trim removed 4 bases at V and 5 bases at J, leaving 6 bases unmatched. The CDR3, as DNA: TGTGCCAGCAGCTCCGGGACAGGAGGGACCGGGGAGCTGTTTTTT. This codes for CASSSGTGGTGELFF. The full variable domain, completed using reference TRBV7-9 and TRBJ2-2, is DTGVSQNPRHKITKRGQNVTFRCDPISEHNRLYWYRQTLGQGPEFLTYFQNEAQLEKSRLLSDRFSAERPKGSFSTLEIQRTEQGDSAMYLCASSSGTGGTGELFFGEGSRLTVL.

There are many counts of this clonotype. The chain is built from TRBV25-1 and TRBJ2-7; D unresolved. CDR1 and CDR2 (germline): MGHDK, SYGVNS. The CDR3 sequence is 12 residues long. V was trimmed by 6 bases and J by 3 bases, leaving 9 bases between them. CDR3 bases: TGTGCCAGCAGATTAGGGCACTACGAGCAGTACTTC. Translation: CASRLGHYEQYF.

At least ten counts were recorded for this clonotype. The CDR3 bases are TGTGCCAGCAGCTCACCGGGGGGCAGCAAGCAGTACTTC. Its translation: CASSSPGGSKQYF. The V gene is TRBV7-3, the J gene TRBJ2-7, with D possibly being TRBD2 (7 bases). V was pared by 4 bases and J by 8 bases, with 15 bases between. Germline lookup yields CDR1 SGHTA and CDR2 FQGTGA. The CDR3 has 13 residues.